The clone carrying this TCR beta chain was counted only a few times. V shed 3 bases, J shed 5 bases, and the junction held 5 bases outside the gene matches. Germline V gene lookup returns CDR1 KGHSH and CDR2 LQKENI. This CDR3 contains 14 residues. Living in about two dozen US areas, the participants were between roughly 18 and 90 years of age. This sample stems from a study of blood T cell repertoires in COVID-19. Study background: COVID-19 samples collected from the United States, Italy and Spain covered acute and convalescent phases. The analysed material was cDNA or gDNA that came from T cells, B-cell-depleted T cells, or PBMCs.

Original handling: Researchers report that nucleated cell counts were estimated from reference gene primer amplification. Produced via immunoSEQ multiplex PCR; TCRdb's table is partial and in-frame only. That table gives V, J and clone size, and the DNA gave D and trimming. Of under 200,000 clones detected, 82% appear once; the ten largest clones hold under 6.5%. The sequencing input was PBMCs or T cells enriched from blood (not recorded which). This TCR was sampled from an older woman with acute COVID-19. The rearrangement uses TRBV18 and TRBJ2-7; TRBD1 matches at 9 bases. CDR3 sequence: CASSPGQGLHEQYF. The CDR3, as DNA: TGTGCCAGCTCACCGGGACAGGGACTCCACGAGCAGTACTTC.